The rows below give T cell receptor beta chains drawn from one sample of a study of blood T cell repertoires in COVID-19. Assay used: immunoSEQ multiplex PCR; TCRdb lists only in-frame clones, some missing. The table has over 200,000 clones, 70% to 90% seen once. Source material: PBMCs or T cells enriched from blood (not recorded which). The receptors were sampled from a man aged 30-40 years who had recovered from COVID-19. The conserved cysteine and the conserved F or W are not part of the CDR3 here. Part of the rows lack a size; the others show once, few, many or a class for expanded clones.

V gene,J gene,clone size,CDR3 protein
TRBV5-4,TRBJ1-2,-,ASSPNSGDPNYGYT
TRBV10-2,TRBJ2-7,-,ASRATGVLDEQY
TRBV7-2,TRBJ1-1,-,ASSLVWGDTEAF
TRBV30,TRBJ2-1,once,AWSKYERSGTFSYNEQF
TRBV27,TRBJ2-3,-,ATHHSGLSADTQY
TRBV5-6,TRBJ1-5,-,ASSRGMGQGSNQPQH
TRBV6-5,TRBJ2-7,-,ASGLYRDYSYEQY
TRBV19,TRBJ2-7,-,ASRPLAGVGEQY
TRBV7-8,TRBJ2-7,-,ASSFPGAYEQY
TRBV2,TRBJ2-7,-,ASSEAGGRGYEQY
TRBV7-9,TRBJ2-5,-,ASSLQGASGGSSKFSQY
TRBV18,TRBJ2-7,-,ASSPRRNMESSGTFYEQY
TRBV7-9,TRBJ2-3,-,ASSFGLAGGITDTQY
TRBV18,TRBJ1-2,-,ASSPDRTVVYGYT
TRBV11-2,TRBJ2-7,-,ASSLVTSGSYEQY
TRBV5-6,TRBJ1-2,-,ASSLGLGQLNYGYT
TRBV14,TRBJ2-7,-,ASSWDRDYEQY
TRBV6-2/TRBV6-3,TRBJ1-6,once,ASSNTVSSQPLH